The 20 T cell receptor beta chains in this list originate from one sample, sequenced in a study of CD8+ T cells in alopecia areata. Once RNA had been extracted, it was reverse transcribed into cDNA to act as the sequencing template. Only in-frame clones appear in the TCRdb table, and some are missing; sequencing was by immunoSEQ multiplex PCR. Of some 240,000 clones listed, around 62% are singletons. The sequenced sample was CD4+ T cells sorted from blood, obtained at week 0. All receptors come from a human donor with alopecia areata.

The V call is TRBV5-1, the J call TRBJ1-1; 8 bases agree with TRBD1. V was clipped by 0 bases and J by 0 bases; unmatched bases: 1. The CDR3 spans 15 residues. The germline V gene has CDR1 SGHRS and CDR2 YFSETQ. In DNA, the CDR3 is TGCGCCAGCAGCTTGGGGACAGGGATGAACACTGAAGCTTTCTTT. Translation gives CASSLGTGMNTEAFF.

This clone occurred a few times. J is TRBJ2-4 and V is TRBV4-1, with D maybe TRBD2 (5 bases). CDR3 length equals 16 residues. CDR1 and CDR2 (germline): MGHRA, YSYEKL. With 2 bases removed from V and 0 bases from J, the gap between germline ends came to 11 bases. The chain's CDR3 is CASSQRGPLAKNIQYF. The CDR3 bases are TGCGCCAGCAGCCAAAGAGGGCCCCTAGCCAAAAACATTCAGTACTTC.

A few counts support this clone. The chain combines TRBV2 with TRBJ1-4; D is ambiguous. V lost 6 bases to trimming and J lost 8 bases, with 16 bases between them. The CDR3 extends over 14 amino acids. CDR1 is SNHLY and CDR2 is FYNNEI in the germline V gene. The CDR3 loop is CASSRAGVGEKLFF. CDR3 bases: TGTGCCAGCAGCCGGGCTGGGGTTGGCGAAAAACTGTTTTTT.

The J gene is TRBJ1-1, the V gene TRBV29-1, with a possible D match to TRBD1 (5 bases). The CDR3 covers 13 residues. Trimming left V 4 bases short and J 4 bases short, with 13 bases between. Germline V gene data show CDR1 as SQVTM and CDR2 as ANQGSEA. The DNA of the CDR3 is TGCAGCGTTGCGGGCAGGGTATCCACTGAAGCTTTCTTT. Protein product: CSVAGRVSTEAFF.

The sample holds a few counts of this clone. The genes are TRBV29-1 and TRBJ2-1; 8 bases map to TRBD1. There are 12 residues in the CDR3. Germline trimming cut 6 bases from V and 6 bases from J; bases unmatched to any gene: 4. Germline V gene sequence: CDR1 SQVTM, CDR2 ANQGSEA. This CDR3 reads CSVGQGGNEQFF. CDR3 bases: TGCAGCGTCGGACAGGGAGGCAATGAGCAGTTCTTC.

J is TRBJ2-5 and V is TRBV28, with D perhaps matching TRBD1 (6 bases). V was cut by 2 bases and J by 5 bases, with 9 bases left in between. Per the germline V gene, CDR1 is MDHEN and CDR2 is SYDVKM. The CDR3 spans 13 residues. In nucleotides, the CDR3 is TGTGCCAGCAGTTTAGTGGGGGCGGAGACCCAGTACTTC. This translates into CASSLVGAETQYF.

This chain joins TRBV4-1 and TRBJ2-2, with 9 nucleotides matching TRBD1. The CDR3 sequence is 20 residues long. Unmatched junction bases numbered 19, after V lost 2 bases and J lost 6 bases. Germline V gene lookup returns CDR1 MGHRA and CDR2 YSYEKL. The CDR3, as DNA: TGCGCCAGCAGCCAATTTAGCCCGGTTCCGGGACAGGGCCGTTCCGGGGAGCTGTTTTTT. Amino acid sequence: CASSQFSPVPGQGRSGELFF.

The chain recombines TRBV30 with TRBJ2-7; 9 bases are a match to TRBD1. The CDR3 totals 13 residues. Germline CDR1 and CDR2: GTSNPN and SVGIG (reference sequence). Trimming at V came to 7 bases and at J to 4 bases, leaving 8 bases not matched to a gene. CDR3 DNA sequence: TGTGCCTATCAGGGACAGGGAAAGTACGAGCAGTACTTC. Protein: CAYQGQGKYEQYF.

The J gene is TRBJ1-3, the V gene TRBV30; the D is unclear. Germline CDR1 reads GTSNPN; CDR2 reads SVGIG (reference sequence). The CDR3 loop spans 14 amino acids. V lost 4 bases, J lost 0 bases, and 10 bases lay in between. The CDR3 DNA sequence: TGTGCCTGGAATCGGCAGATCTCTGGAAACACCATATATTTT. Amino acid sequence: CAWNRQISGNTIYF.

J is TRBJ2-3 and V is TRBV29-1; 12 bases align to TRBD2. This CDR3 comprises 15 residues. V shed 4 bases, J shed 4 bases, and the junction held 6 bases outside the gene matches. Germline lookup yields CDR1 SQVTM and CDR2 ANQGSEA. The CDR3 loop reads CSVALLAGGPDTQYF. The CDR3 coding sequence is TGCAGCGTTGCATTGCTAGCGGGGGGGCCAGATACGCAGTATTTT.

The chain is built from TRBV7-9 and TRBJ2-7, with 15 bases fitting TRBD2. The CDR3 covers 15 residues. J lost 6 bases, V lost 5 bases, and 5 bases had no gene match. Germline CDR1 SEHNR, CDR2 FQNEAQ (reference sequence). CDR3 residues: CASSLGTSGGTEQYF. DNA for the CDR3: TGTGCCAGCAGCCTAGGGACTAGCGGGGGGACCGAGCAGTACTTC. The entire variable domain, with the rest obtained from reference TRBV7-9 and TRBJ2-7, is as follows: DTGVSQNPRHKITKRGQNVTFRCDPISEHNRLYWYRQTLGQGPEFLTYFQNEAQLEKSRLLSDRFSAERPKGSFSTLEIQRTEQGDSAMYLCASSLGTSGGTEQYFGPGTRLTVT.

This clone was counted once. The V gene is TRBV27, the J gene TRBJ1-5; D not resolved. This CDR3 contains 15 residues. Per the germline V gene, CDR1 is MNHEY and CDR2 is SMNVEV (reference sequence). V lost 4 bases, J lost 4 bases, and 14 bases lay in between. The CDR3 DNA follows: TGTGCCAGCAGTTCATGGACCAGGCCAAATCAGCCCCAGCATTTT. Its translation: CASSSWTRPNQPQHF.

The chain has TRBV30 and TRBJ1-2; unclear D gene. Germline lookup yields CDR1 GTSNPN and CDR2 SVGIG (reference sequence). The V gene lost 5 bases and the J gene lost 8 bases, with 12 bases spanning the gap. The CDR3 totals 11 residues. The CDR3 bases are TGTGCCTGGTCATCGGGAGGAGGCTACACCTTC. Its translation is CAWSSGGGYTF.

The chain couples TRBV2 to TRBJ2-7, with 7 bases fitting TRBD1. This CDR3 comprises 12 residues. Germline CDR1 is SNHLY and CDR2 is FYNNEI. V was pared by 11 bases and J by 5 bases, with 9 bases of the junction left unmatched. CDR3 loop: CAGERQGNEQYF. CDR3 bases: TGTGCCGGGGAAAGACAGGGAAACGAGCAGTACTTC.

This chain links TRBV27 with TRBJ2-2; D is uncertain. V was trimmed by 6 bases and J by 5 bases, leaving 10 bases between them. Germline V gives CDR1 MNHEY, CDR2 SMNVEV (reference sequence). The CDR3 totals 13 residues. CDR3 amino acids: CASSLGMTGELFF. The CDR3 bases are TGTGCCAGCAGCTTAGGGATGACCGGGGAGCTGTTTTTT.

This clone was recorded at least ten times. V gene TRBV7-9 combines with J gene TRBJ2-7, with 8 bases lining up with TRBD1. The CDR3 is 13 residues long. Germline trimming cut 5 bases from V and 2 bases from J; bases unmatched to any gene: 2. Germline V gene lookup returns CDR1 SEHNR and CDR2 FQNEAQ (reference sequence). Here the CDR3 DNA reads TGTGCCAGCAGCCCAGGGGGCCCCTACGAGCAGTACTTC. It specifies CASSPGGPYEQYF.

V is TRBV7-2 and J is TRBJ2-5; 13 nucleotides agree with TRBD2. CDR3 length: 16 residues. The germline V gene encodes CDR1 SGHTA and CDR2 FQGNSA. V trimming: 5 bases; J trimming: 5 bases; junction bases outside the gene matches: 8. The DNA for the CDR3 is TGTGCCAGCAGCCGAGGACTAGCGGGAGCCGGGGAGACCCAGTACTTC. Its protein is CASSRGLAGAGETQYF.

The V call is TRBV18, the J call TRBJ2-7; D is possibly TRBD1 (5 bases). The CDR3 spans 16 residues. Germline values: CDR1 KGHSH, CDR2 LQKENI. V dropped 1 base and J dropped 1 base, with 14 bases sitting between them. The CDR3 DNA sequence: TGTGCCAGCTCACCACTAGGACACGTAAATTCCTACGAGCAGTACTTC. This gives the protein CASSPLGHVNSYEQYF.

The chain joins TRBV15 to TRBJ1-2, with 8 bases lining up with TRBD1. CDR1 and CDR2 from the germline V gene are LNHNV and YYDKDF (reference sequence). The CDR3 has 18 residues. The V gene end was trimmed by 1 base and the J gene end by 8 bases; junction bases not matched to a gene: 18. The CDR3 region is CATSRAGAIGGRGRGYTF. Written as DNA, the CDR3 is TGTGCCACCAGCAGAGCGGGGGCGATTGGTGGCAGGGGGCGCGGCTACACCTTC.

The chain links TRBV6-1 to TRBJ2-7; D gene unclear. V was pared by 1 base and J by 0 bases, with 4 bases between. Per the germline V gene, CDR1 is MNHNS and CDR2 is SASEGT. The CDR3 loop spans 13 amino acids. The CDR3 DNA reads TGTGCCAGCAGTGAAGGGAGCTCCTACGAGCAGTACTTC. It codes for CASSEGSSYEQYF.